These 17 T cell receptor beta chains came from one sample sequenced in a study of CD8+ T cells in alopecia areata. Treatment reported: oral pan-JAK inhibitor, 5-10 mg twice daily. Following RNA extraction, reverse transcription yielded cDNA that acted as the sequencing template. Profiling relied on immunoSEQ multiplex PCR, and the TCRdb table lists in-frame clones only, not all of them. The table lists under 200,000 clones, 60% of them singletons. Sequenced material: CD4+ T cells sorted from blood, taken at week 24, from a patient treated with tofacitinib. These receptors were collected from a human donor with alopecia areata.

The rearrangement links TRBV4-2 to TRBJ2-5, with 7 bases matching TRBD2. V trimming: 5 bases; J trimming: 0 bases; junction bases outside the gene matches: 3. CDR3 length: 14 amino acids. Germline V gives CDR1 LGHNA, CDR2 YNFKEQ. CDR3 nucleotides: TGTGCCAGCAGCAAAGGACTAGACCAAGAGACCCAGTACTTC. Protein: CASSKGLDQETQYF.

Written as DNA, the CDR3 is TGCGCCAGCAGCTTGACTAGCGAAGAGACCCAGTACTTC. Its translation: CASSLTSEETQYF. V gene TRBV5-1 combines with J gene TRBJ2-5; 7 bases are a match to TRBD2. V lost 1 base, J lost 3 bases, and 0 bases stayed unmatched. Germline V gene sequence: CDR1 SGHRS, CDR2 YFSETQ. CDR3 size: 13 residues.

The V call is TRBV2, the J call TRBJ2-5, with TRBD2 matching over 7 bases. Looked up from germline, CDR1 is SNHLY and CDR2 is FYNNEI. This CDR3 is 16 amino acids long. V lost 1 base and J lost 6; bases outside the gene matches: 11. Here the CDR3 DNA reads TGTGCCAGCAGTGAAGGGGAAGCGGGGACGGGGAAGACCCAGTACTTC. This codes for CASSEGEAGTGKTQYF.

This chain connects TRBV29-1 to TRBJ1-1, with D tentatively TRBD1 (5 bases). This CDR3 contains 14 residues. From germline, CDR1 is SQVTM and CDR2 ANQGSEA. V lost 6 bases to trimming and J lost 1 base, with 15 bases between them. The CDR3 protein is CSVRIRQPNTEAFF. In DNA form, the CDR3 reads TGCAGCGTCAGGATTAGACAGCCGAACACTGAAGCTTTCTTT. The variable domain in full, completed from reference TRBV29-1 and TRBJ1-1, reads SAVISQKPSRDICQRGTSLTIQCQVDSQVTMMFWYRQQPGQSLTLIATANQGSEATYESGFVIDKFPISRPNLTFSTLTVSNMSPEDSSIYLCSVRIRQPNTEAFFGQGTRLTVV.

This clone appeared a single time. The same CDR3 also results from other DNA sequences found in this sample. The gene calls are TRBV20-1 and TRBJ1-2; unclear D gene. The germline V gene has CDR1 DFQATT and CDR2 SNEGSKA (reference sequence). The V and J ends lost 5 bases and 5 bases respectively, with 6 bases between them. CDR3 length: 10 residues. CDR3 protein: CSAFDYGYTF. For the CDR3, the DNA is TGCAGTGCTTTCGATTATGGCTACACCTTC.

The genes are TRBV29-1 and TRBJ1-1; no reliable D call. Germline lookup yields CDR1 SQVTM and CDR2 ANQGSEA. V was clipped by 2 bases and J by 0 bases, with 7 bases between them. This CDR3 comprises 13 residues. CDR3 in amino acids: CSVEKVMNTEAFF. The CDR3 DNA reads TGCAGCGTTGAAAAGGTTATGAACACTGAAGCTTTCTTT.

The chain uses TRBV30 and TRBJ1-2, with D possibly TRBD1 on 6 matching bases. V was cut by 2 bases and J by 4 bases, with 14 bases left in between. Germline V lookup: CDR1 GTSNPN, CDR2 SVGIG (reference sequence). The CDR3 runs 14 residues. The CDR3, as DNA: TGTGCCTGGAGTCAGGGACAAGTCAGCTATGGCTACACCTTC. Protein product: CAWSQGQVSYGYTF.

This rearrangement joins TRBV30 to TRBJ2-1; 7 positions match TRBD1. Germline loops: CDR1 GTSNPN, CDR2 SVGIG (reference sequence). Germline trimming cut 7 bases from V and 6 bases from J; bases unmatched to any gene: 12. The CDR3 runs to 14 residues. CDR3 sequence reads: CASEGANLLNEQFF. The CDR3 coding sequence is TGTGCCTCAGAGGGGGCCAACCTCCTCAATGAGCAGTTCTTC.

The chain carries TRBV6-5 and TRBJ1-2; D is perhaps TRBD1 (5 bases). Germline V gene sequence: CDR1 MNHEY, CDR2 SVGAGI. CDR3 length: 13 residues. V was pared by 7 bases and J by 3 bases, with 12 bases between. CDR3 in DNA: TGTGCCAGCACCGAGGGACGGTACTATGGCTACACCTTC. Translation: CASTEGRYYGYTF.

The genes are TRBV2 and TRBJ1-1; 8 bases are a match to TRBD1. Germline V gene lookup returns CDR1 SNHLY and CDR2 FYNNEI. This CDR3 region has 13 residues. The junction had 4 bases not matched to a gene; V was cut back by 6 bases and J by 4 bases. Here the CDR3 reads CASRGTGTTEAFF. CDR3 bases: TGTGCCAGCAGGGGGACAGGAACCACTGAAGCTTTCTTT.

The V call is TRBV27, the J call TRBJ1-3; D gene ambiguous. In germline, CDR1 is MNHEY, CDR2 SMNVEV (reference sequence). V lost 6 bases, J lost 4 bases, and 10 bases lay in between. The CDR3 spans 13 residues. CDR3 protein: CASSRVGGNTIYF. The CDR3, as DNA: TGTGCCAGCAGCCGGGTAGGCGGAAACACCATATATTTT.

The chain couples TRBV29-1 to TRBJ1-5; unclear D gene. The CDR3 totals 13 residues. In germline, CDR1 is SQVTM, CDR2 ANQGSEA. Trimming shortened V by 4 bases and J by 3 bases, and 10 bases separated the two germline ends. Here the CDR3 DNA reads TGCAGCGTTGTTGTGTCCTCCAATCAGCCCCAGCATTTT. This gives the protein CSVVVSSNQPQHF.

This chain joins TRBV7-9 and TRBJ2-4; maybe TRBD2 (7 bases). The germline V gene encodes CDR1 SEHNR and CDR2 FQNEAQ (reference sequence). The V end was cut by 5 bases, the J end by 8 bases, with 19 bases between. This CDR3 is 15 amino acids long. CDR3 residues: CASSLEGGTYDIQYF. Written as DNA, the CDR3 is TGTGCCAGCAGCCTAGAGGGGGGGACATACGACATTCAGTACTTC.

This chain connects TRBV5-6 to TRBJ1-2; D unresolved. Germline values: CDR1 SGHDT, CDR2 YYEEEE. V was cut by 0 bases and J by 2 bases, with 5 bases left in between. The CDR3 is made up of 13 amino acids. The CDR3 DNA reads TGTGCCAGCAGCTTGGGACGGAACTATGGCTACACCTTC. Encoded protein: CASSLGRNYGYTF.

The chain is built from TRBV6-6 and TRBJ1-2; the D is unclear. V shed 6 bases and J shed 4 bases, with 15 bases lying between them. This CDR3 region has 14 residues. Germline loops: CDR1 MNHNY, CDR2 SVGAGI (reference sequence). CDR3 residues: CASSQGGRTYGYTF. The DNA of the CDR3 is TGTGCCAGCAGCCAAGGCGGGCGGACCTATGGCTACACCTTC.

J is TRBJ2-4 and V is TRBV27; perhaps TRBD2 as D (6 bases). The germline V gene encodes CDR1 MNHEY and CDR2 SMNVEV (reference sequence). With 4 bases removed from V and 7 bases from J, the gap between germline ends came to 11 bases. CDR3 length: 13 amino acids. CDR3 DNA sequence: TGTGCCAGCAGTTCCCGGGAGAGGAACATTCAGTACTTC. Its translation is CASSSRERNIQYF.

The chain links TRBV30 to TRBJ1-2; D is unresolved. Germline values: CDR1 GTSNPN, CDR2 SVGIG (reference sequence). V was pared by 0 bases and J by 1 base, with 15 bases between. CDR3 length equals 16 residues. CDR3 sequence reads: CAWSVLKGTINYGYTF. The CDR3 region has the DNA TGTGCCTGGAGTGTACTTAAGGGCACGATTAACTATGGCTACACCTTC.